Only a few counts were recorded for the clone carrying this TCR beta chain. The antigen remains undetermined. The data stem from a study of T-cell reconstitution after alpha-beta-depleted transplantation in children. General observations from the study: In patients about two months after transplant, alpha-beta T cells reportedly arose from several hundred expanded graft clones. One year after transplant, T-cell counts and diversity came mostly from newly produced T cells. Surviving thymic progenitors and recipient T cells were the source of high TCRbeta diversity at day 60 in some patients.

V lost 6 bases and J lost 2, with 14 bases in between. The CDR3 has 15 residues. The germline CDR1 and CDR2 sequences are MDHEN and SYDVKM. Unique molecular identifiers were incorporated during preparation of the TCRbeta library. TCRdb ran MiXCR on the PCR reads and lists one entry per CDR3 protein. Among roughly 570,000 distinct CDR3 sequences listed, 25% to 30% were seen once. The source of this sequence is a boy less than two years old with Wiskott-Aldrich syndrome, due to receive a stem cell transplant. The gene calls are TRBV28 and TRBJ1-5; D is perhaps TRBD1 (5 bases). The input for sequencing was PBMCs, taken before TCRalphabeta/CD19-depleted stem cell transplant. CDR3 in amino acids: CASSSRGGGNQPQHF. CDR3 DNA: TGTGCCAGCAGCTCCCGTGGGGGGGGCAATCAGCCCCAGCATTTT.